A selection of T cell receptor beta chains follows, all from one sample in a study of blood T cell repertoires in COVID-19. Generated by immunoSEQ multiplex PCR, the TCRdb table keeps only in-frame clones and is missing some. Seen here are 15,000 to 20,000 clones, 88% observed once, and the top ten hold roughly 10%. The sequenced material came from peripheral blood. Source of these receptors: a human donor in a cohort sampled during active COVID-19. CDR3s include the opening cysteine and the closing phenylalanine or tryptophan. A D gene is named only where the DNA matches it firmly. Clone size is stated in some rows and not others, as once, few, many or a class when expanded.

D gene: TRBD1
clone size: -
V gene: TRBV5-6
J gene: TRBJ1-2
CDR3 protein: CASRAPRDRYGYTF
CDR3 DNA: TGTGCCAGCAGAGCACCCCGGGACAGGTATGGCTACACCTTC

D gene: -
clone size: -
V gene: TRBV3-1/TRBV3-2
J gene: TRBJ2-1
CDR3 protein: CASSQRDSADEQFF
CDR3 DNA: TGTGCCAGCAGCCAAAGGGACTCCGCGGATGAGCAGTTCTTC

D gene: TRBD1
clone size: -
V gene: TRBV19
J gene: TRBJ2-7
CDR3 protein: CASSIPGTDYYEQYF
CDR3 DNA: TGTGCCAGTAGTATTCCCGGGACAGACTACTACGAGCAGTACTTC

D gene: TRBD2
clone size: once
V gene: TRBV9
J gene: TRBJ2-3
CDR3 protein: CASSVVSGGQRDTQYF
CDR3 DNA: TGTGCCAGCAGCGTAGTTAGCGGGGGTCAGCGAGATACGCAGTATTTT

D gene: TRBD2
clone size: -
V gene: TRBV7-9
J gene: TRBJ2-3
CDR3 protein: CASSPKRGGTDTQYF
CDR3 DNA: TGTGCCAGCAGCCCGAAGCGGGGGGGAACAGATACGCAGTATTTT

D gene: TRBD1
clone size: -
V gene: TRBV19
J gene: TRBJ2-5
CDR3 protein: CASSIGTGKETQYF
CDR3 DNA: TGTGCCAGTAGTATAGGGACAGGGAAGGAGACCCAGTACTTC

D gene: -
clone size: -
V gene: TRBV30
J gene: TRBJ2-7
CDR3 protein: CAWSGTGQGEQYF
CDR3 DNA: TGTGCCTGGAGTGGGACTGGCCAGGGGGAGCAGTACTTC

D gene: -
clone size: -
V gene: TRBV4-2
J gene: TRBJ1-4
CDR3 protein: CASSQDFTGGGEKLFF
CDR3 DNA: TGTGCCAGCAGCCAAGATTTTACTGGCGGAGGTGAAAAACTGTTTTTT

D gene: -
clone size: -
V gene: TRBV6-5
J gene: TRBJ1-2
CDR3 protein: CASRTLGRGGYTF
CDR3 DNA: TGTGCCAGCAGGACCCTGGGGCGCGGTGGCTACACCTTC

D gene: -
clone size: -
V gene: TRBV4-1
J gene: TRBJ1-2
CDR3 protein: CASSPQNQGIVSTYGYTF
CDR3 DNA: TGCGCCAGCAGCCCTCAAAATCAGGGGATCGTATCTACGTATGGCTACACCTTC

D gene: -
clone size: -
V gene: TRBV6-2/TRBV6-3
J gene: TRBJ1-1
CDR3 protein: CASSPARVVTEAFF
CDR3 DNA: TGTGCCAGCAGCCCCGCCAGGGTAGTGACTGAAGCTTTCTTT

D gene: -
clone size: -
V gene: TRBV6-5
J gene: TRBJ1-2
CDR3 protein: CASSSLTGYGYTF
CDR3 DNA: TGTGCCAGCAGTTCCCTGACAGGCTATGGCTACACCTTC

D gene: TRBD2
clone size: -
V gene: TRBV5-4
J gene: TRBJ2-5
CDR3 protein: CASSLAAGEETQYF
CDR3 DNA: TGTGCCAGCAGCTTGGCCGCGGGAGAAGAGACCCAGTACTTC

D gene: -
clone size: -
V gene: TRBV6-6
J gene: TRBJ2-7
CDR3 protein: CASSPGHEQYF
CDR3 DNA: TGTGCCAGCAGCCCAGGGCACGAGCAGTACTTC

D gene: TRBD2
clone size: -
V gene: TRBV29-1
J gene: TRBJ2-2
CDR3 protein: CSATSGGLNTGELFF
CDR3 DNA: TGCAGCGCGACTAGCGGGGGCCTGAACACCGGGGAGCTGTTTTTT

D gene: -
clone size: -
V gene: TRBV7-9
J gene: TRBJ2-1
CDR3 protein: CASSLADASRHNEQFF
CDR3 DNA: TGTGCCAGCAGCTTAGCCGATGCTAGCCGCCACAATGAGCAGTTCTTC

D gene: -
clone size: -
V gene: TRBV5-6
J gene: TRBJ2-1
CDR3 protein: CASLDGSSYNEQFF
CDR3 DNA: TGTGCCAGCCTAGACGGGAGCTCCTACAATGAGCAGTTCTTC

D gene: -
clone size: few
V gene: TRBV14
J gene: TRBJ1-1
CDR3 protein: CASSQEEQLGAGGTPSRVNTEAFF
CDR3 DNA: TGTGCCAGCAGCCAAGAAGAACAATTGGGAGCGGGAGGGACCCCGTCTAGGGTGAACACTGAAGCTTTCTTT

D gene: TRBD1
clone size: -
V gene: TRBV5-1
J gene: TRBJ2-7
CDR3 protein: CASSTGQEYYEQYF
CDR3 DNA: TGCGCCAGCAGCACGGGACAGGAATACTACGAGCAGTACTTC

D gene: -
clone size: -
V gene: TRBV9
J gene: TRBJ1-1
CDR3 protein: CASSVDLGLRTEAFF
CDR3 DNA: TGTGCCAGCAGCGTAGATCTGGGTCTCAGGACTGAAGCTTTCTTT

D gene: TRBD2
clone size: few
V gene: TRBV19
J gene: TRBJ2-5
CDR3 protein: CASTPAGLAGGQETQYF
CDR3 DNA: TGTGCCAGTACCCCGGCGGGACTAGCGGGGGGGCAAGAGACCCAGTACTTC

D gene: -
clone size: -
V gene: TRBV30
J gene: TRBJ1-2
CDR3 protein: CAWSNKGNYGYTF
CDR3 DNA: TGTGCCTGGAGTAATAAGGGGAACTATGGCTACACCTTC

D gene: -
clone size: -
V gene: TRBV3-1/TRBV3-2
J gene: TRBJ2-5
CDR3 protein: CASSQEGGAETQYF
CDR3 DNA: TGTGCCAGCAGCCAAGAGGGGGGGGCTGAGACCCAGTACTTC

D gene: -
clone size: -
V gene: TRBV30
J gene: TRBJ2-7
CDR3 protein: CAWRGKGGGYEQYF
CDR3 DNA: TGTGCCTGGAGGGGCAAAGGGGGGGGATACGAGCAGTACTTC

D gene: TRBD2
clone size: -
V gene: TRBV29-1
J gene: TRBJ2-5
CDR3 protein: CSVIGTSGGTQETQYF
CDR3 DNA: TGCAGCGTTATAGGGACTAGCGGGGGGACCCAAGAGACCCAGTACTTC

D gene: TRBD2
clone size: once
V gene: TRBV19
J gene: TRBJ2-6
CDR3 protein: CASSGGSGANVLTF
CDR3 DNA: TGTGCAAGTTCGGGGGGCTCTGGGGCCAACGTCCTGACTTTC

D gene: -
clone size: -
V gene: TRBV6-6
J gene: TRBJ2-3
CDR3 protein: CASSSGDTQYF
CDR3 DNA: TGTGCCAGCAGTTCCGGAGATACGCAGTATTTT

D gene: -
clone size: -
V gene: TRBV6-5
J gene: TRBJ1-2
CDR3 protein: CASSYSSWTSGHGYTF
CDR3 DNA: TGTGCCAGCAGTTACTCGTCGTGGACAAGCGGGCATGGCTACACCTTC

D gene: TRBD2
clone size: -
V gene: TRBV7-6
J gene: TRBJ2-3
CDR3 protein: CASREISGTSGAPDTQYF
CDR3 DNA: TGTGCCAGCAGAGAAATATCCGGGACTAGCGGGGCCCCAGATACGCAGTATTTT

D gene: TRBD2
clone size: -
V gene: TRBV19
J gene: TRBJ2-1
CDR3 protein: CASSIELAGTQFF
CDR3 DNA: TGTGCCAGTAGTATAGAACTAGCGGGGACGCAGTTCTTC

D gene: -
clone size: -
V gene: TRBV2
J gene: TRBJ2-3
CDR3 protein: CASSVVTGWGTDTQYF
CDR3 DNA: TGTGCCAGCAGTGTGGTTACGGGGTGGGGCACAGATACGCAGTATTTT

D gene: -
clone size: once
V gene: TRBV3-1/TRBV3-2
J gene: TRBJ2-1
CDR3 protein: CASSQGFRGGHNEQFF
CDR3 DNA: TGTGCCAGCAGCCAAGGCTTCAGGGGTGGCCACAATGAGCAGTTCTTC

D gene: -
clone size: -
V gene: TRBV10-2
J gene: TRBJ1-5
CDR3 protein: CATTMGQGQPQHF
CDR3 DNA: TGCGCCACCACTATGGGCCAGGGACAGCCCCAGCATTTT

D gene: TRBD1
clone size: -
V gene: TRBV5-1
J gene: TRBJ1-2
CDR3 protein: CASSLGPDRGVYGYTF
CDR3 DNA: TGCGCCAGCAGCTTGGGACCGGACAGGGGAGTCTATGGCTACACCTTC

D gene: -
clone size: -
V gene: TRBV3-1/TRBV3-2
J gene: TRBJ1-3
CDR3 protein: CASSQGTLVGGNTIYF
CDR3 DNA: TGTGCCAGCAGCCAGGGGACTCTAGTTGGGGGAAACACCATATATTTT

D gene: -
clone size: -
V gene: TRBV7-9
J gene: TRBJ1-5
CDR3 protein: CASSLWAGWGHSNQPQHF
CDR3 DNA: TGTGCCAGCAGCTTATGGGCAGGTTGGGGGCATAGCAATCAGCCCCAGCATTTT

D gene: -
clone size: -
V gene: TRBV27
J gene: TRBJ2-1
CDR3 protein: CASSAAQGFSSYNEQFF
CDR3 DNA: TGTGCCAGCAGTGCAGCTCAGGGGTTTAGCTCCTACAATGAGCAGTTCTTC

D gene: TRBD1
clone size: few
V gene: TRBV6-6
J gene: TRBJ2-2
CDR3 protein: CASSYGDRGRTGELFF
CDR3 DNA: TGTGCCAGCAGCTATGGGGACAGGGGGCGGACCGGGGAGCTGTTTTTT

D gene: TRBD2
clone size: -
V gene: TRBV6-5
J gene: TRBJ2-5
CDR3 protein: CATEAGDSETQYF
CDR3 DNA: TGTGCCACCGAAGCGGGGGACTCTGAGACCCAGTACTTC

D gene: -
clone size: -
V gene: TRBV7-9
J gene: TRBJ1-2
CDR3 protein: CASSLWSTGTNYGYTF
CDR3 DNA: TGTGCCAGCAGCTTATGGTCCACAGGTACTAACTATGGCTACACCTTC

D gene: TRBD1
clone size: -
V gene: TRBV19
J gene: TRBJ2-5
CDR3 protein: CASSTGSDGETQYF
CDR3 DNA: TGTGCCAGCTCGACAGGGAGTGACGGGGAGACCCAGTACTTC

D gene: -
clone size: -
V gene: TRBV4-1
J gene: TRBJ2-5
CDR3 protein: CASSQEELVEGTQYF
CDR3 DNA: TGCGCCAGCAGCCAAGAGGAACTAGTTGAGGGGACCCAGTACTTC

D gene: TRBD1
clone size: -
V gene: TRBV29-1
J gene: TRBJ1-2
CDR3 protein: CSVVPAKGTAMYGYTF
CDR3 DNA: TGCAGCGTTGTACCAGCCAAAGGGACAGCTATGTACGGCTACACCTTC

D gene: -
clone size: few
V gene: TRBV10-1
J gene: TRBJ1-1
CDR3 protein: CASSESRTENTEAFF
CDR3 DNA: TGCGCCAGCAGTGAGTCTCGGACAGAGAACACTGAAGCTTTCTTT

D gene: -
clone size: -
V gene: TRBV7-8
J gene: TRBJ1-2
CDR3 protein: CASSLSTRGMTF
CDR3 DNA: TGTGCCAGCAGCTTAAGTACAAGGGGAATGACCTTC

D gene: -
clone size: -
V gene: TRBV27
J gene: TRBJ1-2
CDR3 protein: CASSLSIFTGNYGYTF
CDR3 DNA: TGTGCCAGCAGTTTATCGATTTTCACAGGCAACTATGGCTACACCTTC

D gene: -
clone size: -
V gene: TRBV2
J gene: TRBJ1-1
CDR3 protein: CASGWGVNTEAFF
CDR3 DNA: TGTGCCAGCGGGTGGGGAGTGAACACTGAAGCTTTCTTT

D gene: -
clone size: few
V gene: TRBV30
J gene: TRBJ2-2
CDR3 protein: CASQRAALGGELFF
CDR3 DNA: TGTGCCTCCCAGAGGGCAGCCCTTGGCGGGGAGCTGTTTTTT

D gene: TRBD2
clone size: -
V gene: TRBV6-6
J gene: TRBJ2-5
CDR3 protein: CASSPGLAGNQETQYF
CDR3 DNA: TGTGCCAGCAGCCCCGGACTAGCGGGGAACCAAGAGACCCAGTACTTC

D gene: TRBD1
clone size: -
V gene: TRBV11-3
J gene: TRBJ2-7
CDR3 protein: CASSKGQGHQNEQYF
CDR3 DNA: TGTGCCAGCAGCAAAGGACAGGGGCATCAGAACGAGCAGTACTTC